Given below is one T cell receptor (beta chain) in context. This entry is derived from a study of blood T cell repertoires in COVID-19. The overall study: The cDNA or gDNA used as material had been derived from T cells, B-cell-depleted T cells, or PBMCs.

TCRdb's table, derived via immunoSEQ multiplex PCR, lists solely in-frame clones and lacks some. The table records under 450,000 clones, 83% of them present only once. Recovered Cohort 3 donors showed two negative PCRs, clearance, or symptom resolution. Germline V gives CDR1 SGHNT, CDR2 YYREEE (reference sequence). Losses at the gene ends were 4 bases for V and 8 bases for J; bases not matched to a gene: 11. The CDR3 spans 15 residues. This TCR came from a woman aged 50 to 60 who had recovered from COVID-19. The sequencing input was PBMCs or T cells enriched from blood (not recorded which). The V and J genes are TRBV5-4 and TRBJ1-4; 7 bases fit TRBD1. The CDR3 is CASSAIQGEGEKLFF. CDR3 sequence (DNA): TGTGCCAGCAGCGCCATCCAGGGGGAAGGAGAAAAACTGTTTTTT.